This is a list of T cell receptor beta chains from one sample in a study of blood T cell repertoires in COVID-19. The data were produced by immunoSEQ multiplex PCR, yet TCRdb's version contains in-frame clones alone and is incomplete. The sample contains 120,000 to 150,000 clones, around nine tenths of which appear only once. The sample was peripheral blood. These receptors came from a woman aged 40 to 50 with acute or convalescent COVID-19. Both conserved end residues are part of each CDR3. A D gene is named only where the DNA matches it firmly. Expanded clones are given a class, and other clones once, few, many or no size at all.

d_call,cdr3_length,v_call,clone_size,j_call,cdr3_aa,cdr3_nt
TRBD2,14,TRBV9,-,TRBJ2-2,CASSGLALTGELFF,TGTGCCAGCAGCGGACTAGCCCTCACCGGGGAGCTGTTTTTT
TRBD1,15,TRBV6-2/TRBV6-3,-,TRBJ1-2,CASSRTGEANYGYTF,TGTGCCAGCAGTCGGACAGGCGAAGCTAACTATGGCTACACCTTC
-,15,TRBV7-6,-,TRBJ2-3,CASSLAVGGRDTQYF,TGTGCCAGCAGCTTAGCGGTCGGGGGAAGGGATACGCAGTATTTT
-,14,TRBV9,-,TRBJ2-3,CASSLSVGTDTQYF,TGTGCCAGCAGCCTTAGTGTGGGCACAGATACGCAGTATTTT
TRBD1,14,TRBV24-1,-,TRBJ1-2,CATSDFNRGNGYTF,TGTGCCACCAGTGATTTTAACAGGGGGAATGGCTACACCTTC
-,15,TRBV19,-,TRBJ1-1,CASSIVEQGRTEAFF,TGTGCCAGTAGTATAGTGGAACAGGGTCGGACTGAAGCTTTCTTT
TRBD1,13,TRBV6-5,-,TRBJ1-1,CASTLQGATEAFF,TGTGCCAGCACTTTACAGGGGGCGACTGAAGCTTTCTTT
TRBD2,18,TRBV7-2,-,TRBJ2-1,CASSKAPTLAISYNEQFF,TGTGCCAGCAGCAAAGCCCCTACACTAGCGATCTCTTACAATGAGCAGTTCTTC
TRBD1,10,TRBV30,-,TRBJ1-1,CACRTGEVFF,TGTGCCTGTCGGACAGGTGAAGTTTTCTTT
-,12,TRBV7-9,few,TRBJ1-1,CASSLGVLGAFF,TGTGCCAGCAGCTTGGGAGTACTTGGAGCTTTCTTT
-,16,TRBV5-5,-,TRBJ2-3,CASSLGRDTSTDTQYF,TGTGCCAGCAGCTTGGGACGGGACACCAGCACAGATACGCAGTATTTT
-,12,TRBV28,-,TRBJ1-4,CASRQPNEKLFF,TGTGCCAGCAGACAGCCTAATGAAAAACTGTTTTTT
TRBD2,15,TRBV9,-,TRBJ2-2,CASSASGRVGGELFF,TGTGCCAGCAGCGCTAGCGGGAGGGTTGGCGGGGAGCTGTTTTTT
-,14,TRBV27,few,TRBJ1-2,CASSSQQGSHGYTF,TGTGCCAGCAGTTCCCAACAGGGTTCTCATGGCTACACCTTC
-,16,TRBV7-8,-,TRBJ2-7,CASSRYTETDLYEQYF,TGTGCCAGCAGCCGATATACGGAGACAGATCTCTACGAGCAGTACTTC
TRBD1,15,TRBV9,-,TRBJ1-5,CASSQDRGSNQPQHF,TGTGCCAGCAGCCAGGACAGGGGGAGCAATCAGCCCCAGCATTTT
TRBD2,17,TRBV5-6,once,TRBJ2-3,CASSLRLLAGATDTQYF,TGTGCCAGCAGCCTCCGCTTACTAGCGGGAGCCACAGATACGCAGTATTTT
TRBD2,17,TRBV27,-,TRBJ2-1,CASSFSPVAGTGNEQFF,TGTGCCAGCAGTTTCTCCCCTGTAGCGGGAACCGGCAATGAGCAGTTCTTC
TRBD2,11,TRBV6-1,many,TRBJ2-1,CASSDSSGQFF,TGTGCCAGCAGTGATTCTAGCGGGCAGTTCTTC